This TCR beta chain was sequenced in a study of T cell repertoires in cytomegalovirus infection. At the level of the study: It can be stated that public TCR beta signatures indicated CMV infection as well as a matching HLA type.

Study-wide points: Totalled public TCR beta family frequency picked out people who carried CMV plus the relevant HLA. In two of eight donors, the top clonotype was HLA-C-restricted CMV-specific.

Germline CDR1 DFQATT, CDR2 SNEGSKA (reference sequence). The germline V and J ends were trimmed by 6 bases and 8 bases, with 23 bases remaining between them. This CDR3 has 15 amino acids. This clonotype has ten or more counts. Its antigen is as yet unknown. TCRdb itself ran the reads through MiXCR, one entry per CDR3 protein. The sample includes approximately 250,000 distinct CDR3 sequences, about 7% of them seen just once. What was sequenced was PBMCs. The receptor was isolated from a human donor in good health (CMV status not recorded). Some clones in this sample may be carry-over from other donors' samples. This sequence joins TRBV20-1 and TRBJ2-4, with D possibly TRBD2 on 5 matching bases. The CDR3 DNA follows: TGCAGTGCCGAGCGCCCCGAGGGTATGAGCTACATTCAGTACTTC. Encoded protein: CSAERPEGMSYIQYF.